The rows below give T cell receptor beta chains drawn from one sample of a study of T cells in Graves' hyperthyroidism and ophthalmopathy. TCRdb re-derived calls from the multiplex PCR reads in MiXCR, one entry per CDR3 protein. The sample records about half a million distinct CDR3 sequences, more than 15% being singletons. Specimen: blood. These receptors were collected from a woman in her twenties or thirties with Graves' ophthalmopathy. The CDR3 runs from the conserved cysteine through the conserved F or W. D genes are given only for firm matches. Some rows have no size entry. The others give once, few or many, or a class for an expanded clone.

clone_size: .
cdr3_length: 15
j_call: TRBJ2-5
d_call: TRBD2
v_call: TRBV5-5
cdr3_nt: TGTGCCAGCAGCCCCAGCGGGAGAAACCAAGAGACCCAGTACTTC
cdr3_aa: CASSPSGRNQETQYF

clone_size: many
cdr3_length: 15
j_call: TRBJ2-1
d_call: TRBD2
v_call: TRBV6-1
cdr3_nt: TGTGCCAGTTCCCCTACGGGAGGGAACTTTCGTGAGCAGTTCTTC
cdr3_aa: CASSPTGGNFREQFF

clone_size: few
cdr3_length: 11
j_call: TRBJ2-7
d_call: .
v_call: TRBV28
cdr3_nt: TGTGCCAGCGGTCTACGGTACGAGCAGTACTTC
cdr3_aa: CASGLRYEQYF

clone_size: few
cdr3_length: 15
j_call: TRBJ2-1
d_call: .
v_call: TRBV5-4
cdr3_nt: TGTGCCAGCAGCCGTACCGTGGGTCCCTACAATGAGCAGTTCTTC
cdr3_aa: CASSRTVGPYNEQFF

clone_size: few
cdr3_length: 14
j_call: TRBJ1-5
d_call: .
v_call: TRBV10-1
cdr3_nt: TGCGCCAGCAAAGTCTTCGACAGCCACCAGCCCCAGCATTTT
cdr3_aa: CASKVFDSHQPQHF

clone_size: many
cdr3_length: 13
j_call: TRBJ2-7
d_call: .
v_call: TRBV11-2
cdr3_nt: TGTGCCAGCAGCTTCCAATATTCCTACGAGCAGTACTTC
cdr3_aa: CASSFQYSYEQYF

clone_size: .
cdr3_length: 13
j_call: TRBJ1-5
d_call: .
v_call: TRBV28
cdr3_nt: TGTGCTGGAGGTGCCCTTAGCAATCAGCCCCAGCATTTT
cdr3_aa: CAGGALSNQPQHF

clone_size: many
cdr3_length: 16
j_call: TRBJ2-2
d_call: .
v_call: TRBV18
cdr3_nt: TGTGCCAGCTCTCTCCGGGAAGGGCCGAACACCGGGGAGCTGTTTTTT
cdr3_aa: CASSLREGPNTGELFF

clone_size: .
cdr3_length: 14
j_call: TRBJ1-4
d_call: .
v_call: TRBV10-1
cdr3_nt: TGCGCCAGCAGTGAGGGACGGTCAAATGAAAAACTGTTTTTT
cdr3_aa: CASSEGRSNEKLFF

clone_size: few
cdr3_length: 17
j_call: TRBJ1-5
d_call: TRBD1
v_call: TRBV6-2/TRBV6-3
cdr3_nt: TGTGCCAGCACCCGGGACAGGGAAGGGCTAACAAATCAGCCCCAGCATTTT
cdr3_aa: CASTRDREGLTNQPQHF

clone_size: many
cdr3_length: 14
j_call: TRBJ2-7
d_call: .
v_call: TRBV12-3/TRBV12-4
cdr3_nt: TGTGCCAGCAGCCCTTATCCCGGAGGCTACGAGCAGTACTTC
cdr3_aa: CASSPYPGGYEQYF

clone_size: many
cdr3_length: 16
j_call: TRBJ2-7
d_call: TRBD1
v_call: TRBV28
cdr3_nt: TGTGCCAGCAGTCCCACGCGCGGGACAGGGTACTACGAGCAGTACTTC
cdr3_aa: CASSPTRGTGYYEQYF

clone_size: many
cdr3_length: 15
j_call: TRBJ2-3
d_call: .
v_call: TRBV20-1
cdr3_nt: TGCAGTGCTCCCTCGAAGGCTAGCTCCCTAGATACGCAGTATTTT
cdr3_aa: CSAPSKASSLDTQYF

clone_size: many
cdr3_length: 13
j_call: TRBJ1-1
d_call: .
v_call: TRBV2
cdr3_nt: TGTGCCAGCAGGAGGTTCATGAACACTGAAGCTTTCTTT
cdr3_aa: CASRRFMNTEAFF

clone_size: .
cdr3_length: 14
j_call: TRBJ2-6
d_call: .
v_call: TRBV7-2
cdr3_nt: TGTGACAGCAGCCTAGGGGCCGGGGCCAACGTCCTGACTTTC
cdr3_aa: CDSSLGAGANVLTF

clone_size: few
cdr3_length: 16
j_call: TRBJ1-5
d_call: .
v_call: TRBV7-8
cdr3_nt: TGTGCCAGCAGCACATTATTTGGGGCGGGGGATCGGCCCCAGCATTTT
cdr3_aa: CASSTLFGAGDRPQHF

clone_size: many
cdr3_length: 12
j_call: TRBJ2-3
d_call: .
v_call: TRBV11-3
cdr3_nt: TGTGCCAGCAGCGCAGAGGGGGATACGCAGTATTTT
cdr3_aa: CASSAEGDTQYF

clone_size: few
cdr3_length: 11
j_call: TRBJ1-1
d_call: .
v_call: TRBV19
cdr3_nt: TGTGCCAGTTCTACGGGCAGCGAAGCTTTCTTT
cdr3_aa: CASSTGSEAFF

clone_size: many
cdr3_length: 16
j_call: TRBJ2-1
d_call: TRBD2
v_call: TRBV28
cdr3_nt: TGTGCCAGCCGAATCACTAGCGGGAGCTCCTACAATGAGCAGTTCTTC
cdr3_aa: CASRITSGSSYNEQFF

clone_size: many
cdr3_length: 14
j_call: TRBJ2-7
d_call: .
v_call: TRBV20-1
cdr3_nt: TGCAGTGCCCCCCGGCCGACGGGAACCTACGAGCAGTACTTC
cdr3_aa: CSAPRPTGTYEQYF

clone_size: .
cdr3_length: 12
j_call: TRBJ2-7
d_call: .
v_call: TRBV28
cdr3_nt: TGTGCCAGCAGTAGGGGAAGAAACGAGCAGTACTTC
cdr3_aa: CASSRGRNEQYF

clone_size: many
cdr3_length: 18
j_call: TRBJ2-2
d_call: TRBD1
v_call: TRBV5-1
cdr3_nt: TGCGCCAGCAGCTCGGGACAGGGGTACGGGAGGCGCACCGGGGAGCTGTTTTTT
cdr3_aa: CASSSGQGYGRRTGELFF

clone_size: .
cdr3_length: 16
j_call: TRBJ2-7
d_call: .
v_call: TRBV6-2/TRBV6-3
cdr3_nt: TGTGCCAGCAGTTTAAGGCTGACGATCGAAAAGGGCGAGCAGTACTTC
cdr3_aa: CASSLRLTIEKGEQYF

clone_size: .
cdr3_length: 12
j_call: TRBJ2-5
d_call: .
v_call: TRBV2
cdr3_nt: TGTGCCTCCGGACTTGGGGGGGAGACCCAGTACTTC
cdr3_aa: CASGLGGETQYF

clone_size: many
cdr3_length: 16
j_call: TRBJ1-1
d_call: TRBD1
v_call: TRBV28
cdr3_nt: TGTGCCAGCCTGACAGGGGACAGCCCTCCGAACACTGAAGCTTTCTTT
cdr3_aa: CASLTGDSPPNTEAFF

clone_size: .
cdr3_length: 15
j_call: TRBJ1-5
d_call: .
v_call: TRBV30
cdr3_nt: TGTGCCTGGAGTGTAATGCAGGGTCCAGGTCAGCCCCAGCATTTT
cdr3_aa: CAWSVMQGPGQPQHF

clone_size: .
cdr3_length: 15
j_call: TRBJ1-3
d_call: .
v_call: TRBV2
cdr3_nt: TGTGCCAGCAGTGAAGGGCGGACTAGGGGAAACACCATATATTTT
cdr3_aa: CASSEGRTRGNTIYF

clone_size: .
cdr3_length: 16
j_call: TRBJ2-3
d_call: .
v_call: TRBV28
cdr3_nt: TGTGCCAGCAGTTTACTCGGCGCGACTACCACAGATACGCAGTATTTT
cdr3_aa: CASSLLGATTTDTQYF

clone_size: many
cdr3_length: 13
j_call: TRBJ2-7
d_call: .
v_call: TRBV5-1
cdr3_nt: TGCGCCAGCAGCTTGACCGACTGGTACGAGCAGTACTTC
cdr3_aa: CASSLTDWYEQYF

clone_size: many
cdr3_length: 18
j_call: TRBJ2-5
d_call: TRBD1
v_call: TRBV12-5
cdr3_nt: TGTGCTAGTGGTTTGGGCTCCGGGACAGGGGGAAGGAGGGAGACCCAGTACTTC
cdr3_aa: CASGLGSGTGGRRETQYF

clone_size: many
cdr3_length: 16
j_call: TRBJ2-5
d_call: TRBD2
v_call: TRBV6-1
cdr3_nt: TGTGCCAGCAGTCCCTTGACTAGCGGGAGAGGGGAGACCCAGTACTTC
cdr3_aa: CASSPLTSGRGETQYF

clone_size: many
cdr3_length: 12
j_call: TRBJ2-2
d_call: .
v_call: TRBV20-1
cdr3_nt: TGCAGTGCTAGAGATGGGACCGGGGAGCTGTTTTTT
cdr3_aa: CSARDGTGELFF

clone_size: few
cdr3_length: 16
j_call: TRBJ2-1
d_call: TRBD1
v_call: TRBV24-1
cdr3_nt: TGTGCCACCAGTGAATACGACAGGGCCCCGCACAATGAGCAGTTCTTC
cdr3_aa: CATSEYDRAPHNEQFF

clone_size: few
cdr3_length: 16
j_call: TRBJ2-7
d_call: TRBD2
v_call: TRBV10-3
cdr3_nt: TGTGCCATCAGCGGATCGGGGGGTAGGGGTGTCTACGAGCAGTACTTC
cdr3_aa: CAISGSGGRGVYEQYF

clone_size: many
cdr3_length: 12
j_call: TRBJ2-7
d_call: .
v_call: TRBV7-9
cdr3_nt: TGTGCCAGCAGCTTAGAGGGGGGCGAGCAGTACTTC
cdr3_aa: CASSLEGGEQYF

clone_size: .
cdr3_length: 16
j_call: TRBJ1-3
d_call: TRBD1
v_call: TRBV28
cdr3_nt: TGTGCCAGCAGACTCCAGACAGGGAACTCTGGAAACACCATATATTTT
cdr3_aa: CASRLQTGNSGNTIYF

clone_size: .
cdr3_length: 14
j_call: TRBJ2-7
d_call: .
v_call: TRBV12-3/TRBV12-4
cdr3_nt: TGTGCCAGCAGCTTCGACAGGATCGCCTACGAGCAGTACTTC
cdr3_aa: CASSFDRIAYEQYF

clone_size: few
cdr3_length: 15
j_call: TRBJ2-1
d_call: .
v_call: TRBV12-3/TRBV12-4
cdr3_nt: TGTGCCAGCAGTTTAGCGAGCGGCCTTTACAATGAGCAGTTCTTC
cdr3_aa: CASSLASGLYNEQFF

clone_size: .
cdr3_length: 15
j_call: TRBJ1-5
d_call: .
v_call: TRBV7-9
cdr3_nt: TGTGCCAGCAGCCCCCGGGGGTCTAGCAATCAGCCCCAGCATTTT
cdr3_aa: CASSPRGSSNQPQHF

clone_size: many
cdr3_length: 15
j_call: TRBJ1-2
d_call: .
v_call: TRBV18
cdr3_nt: TGTGCCAGCTCAACCAGCGTTTCGGGAAACTATGGCTACACCTTC
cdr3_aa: CASSTSVSGNYGYTF

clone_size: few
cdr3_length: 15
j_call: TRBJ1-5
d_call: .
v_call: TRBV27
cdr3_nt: TGTGCCAGCAGGCCCAACGGCCCCAGCAATCAGCCCCAGCATTTT
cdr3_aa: CASRPNGPSNQPQHF

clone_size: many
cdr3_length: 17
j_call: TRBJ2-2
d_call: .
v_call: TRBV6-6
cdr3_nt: TGTGCCAGCAGTTACTCAAGGGCAGGTTTGAACACCGGGGAGCTGTTTTTT
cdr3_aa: CASSYSRAGLNTGELFF

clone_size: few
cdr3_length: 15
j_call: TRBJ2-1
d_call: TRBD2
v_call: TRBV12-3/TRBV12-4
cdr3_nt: TGTGCCAGCAGTTTCGGAGCGGGAGAGAACAATGAGCAGTTCTTC
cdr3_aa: CASSFGAGENNEQFF

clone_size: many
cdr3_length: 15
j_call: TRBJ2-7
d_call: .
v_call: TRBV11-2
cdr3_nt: TGTGCCAGCAGCTTAGAGGACGGAAGAGTCTACGAGCAGTACTTC
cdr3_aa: CASSLEDGRVYEQYF

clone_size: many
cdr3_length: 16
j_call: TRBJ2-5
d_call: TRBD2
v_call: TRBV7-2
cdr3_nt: TGTGCCAGCACCCCCCGCGGGCTAGCGGGAGGTGGGACCCAGTACTTC
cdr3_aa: CASTPRGLAGGGTQYF

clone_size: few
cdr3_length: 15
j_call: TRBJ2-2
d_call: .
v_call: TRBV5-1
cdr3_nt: TGCGCCAGCAGCTTGGCGGGAGATAACACCGGGGAGCTGTTTTTT
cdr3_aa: CASSLAGDNTGELFF

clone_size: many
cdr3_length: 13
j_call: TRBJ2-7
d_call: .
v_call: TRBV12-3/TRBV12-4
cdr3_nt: TGTGCCACAGTACAGGGAGGATCCTACGAGCAGTACTTC
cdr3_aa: CATVQGGSYEQYF

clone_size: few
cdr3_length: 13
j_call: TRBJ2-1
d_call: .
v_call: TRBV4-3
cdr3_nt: TGCGCCAGCAGCCAAGATCCCAGGGTTGAGCAGTTCTTC
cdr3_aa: CASSQDPRVEQFF